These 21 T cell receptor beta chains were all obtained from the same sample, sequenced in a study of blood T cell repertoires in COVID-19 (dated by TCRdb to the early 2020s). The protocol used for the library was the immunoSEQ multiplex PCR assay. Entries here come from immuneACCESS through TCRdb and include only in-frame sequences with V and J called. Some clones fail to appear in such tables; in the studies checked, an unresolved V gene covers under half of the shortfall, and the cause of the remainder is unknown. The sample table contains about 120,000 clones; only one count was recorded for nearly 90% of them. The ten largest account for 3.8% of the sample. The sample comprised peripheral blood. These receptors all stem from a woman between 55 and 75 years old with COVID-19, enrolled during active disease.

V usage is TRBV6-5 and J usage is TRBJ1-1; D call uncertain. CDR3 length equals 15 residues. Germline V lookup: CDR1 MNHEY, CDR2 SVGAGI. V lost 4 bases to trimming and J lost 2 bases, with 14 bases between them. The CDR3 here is CASSSPGRENTEAFF. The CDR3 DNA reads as TGTGCCAGCAGTTCTCCCGGACGGGAAAACACTGAAGCTTTCTTT.

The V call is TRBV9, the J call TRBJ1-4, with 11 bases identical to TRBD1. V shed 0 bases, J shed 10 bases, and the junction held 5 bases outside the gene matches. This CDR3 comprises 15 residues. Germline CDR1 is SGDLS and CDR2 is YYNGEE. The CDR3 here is CASSVAGTGGGKLFF. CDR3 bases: TGTGCCAGCAGCGTAGCAGGGACAGGGGGGGGAAAACTGTTTTTT.

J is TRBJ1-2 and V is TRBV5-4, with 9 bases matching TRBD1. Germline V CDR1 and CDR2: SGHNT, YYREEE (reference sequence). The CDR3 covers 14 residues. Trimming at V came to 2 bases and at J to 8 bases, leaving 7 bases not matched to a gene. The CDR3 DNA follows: TGTGCCAGCAGCTTTATGACAGGGGGTGCGGGCTACACCTTC. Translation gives CASSFMTGGAGYTF. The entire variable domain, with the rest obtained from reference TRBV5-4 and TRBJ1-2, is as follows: ETGVTQSPTHLIKTRGQQVTLRCSSQSGHNTVSWYQQALGQGPQFIFQYYREEENGRGNFPPRFSGLQFPNYSSELNVNALELDDSALYLCASSFMTGGAGYTFGSGTRLTVV.

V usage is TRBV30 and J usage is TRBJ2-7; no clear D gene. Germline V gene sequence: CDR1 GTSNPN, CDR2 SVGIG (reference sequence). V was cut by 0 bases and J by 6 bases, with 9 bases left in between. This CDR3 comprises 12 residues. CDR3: CAWSVLLSEQYF. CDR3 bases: TGTGCCTGGAGTGTACTATTGAGCGAGCAGTACTTC.

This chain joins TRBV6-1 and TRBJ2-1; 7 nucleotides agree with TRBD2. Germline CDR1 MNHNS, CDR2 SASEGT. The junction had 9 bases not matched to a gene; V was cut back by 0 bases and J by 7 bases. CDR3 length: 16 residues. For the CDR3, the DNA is TGTGCCAGCAGTGAAGCGCTGTACTCCGGGAGGAATGAGCAGTTCTTC. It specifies CASSEALYSGRNEQFF.

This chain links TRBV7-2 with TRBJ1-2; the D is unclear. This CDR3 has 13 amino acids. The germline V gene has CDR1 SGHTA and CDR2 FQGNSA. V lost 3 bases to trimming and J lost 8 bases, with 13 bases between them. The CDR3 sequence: CASSFLSYSGYTF. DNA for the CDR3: TGTGCCAGCAGCTTTCTGAGTTACAGCGGCTACACCTTC.

CDR3: CASSLVTGELFF. As DNA, the CDR3 is TGTGCCAGCTCACTCGTAACCGGGGAGCTGTTTTTT. This chain joins TRBV18 and TRBJ2-2; D call uncertain. The V gene's germline CDR1 is KGHSH and CDR2 LQKENI. This CDR3 has 12 amino acids. The germline V and J ends were trimmed by 4 bases and 5 bases, with 5 bases remaining between them.

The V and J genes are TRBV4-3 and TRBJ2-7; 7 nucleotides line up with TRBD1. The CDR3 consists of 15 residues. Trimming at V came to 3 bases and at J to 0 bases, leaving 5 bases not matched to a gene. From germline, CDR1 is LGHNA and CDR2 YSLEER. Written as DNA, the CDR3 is TGCGCCAGCAGCCAGACAGGGACCCTCTCCTACGAGCAGTACTTC. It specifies CASSQTGTLSYEQYF.

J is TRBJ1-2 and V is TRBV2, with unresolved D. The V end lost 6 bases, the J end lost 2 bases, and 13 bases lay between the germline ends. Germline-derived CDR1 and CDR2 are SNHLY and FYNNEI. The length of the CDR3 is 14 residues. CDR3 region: CASSAKQLNYGYTF. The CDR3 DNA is TGTGCCAGCAGCGCAAAACAGTTAAACTATGGCTACACCTTC. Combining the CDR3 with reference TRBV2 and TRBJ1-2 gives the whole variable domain EPEVTQTPSHQVTQMGQEVILRCVPISNHLYFYWYRQILGQKVEFLVSFYNNEISEKSEIFDDQFSVERPDGSNFTLKIRSTKLEDSAMYFCASSAKQLNYGYTFGSGTRLTVV.

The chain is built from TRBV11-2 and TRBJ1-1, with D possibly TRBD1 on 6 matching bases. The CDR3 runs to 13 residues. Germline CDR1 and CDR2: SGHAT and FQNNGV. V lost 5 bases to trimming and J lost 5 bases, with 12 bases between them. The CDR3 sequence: CASSPGGETEAFF. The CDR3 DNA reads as TGTGCCAGCAGCCCGGGGGGCGAAACTGAAGCTTTCTTT. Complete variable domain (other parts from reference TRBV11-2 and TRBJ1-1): EAGVAQSPRYKIIEKRQSVAFWCNPISGHATLYWYQQILGQGPKLLIQFQNNGVVDDSQLPKDRFSAERLKGVDSTLKIQPAKLEDSAVYLCASSPGGETEAFFGQGTRLTVV.

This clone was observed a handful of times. In nucleotides, the CDR3 is TGTGCCAGCAGCCAAGATATAACAGGGGGATCCTACGAGCAGTACTTC. Encoded protein: CASSQDITGGSYEQYF. This chain connects TRBV3-1 (or the pseudogene TRBV3-2) to TRBJ2-7, with 8 bases aligning to TRBD1. The CDR3 spans 16 residues. Trimming took 0 bases from V and 1 from J; bases not matched to a gene: 5. The germline V gene has CDR1 LGHDT and CDR2 YNNKEL (reference sequence).

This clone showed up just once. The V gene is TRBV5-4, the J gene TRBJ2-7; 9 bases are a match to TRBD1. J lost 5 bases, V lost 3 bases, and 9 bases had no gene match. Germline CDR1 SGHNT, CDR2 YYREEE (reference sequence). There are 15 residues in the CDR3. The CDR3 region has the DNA TGTGCCAGCAGCTCCAGACAGGGGGTGAGAAACGAGCAGTACTTC. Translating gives CASSSRQGVRNEQYF.

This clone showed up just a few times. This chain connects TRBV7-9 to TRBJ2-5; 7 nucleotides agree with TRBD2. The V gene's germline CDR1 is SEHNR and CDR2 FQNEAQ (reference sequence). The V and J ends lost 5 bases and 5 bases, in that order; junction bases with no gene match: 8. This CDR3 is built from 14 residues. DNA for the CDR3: TGTGCCAGCAGCCCCGGGCTGGGGGGGGAGACCCAGTACTTC. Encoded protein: CASSPGLGGETQYF.

This CDR3 is CASSYRDRGSPLHF. The CDR3 DNA is TGTGCCAGCAGTTACCGGGACAGGGGGTCACCCCTCCACTTT. J is TRBJ1-6 and V is TRBV27; 11 nucleotides line up with TRBD1. V shed 4 bases, J shed 10 bases, and the junction held 3 bases outside the gene matches. This CDR3 spans 14 amino acids. Germline V lookup: CDR1 MNHEY, CDR2 SMNVEV (reference sequence).

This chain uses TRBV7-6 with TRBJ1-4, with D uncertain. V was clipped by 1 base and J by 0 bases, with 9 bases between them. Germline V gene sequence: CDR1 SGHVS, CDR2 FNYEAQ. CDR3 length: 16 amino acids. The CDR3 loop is CASSLDSVATNEKLFF. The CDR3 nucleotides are TGTGCCAGCAGCTTAGACAGTGTTGCAACTAATGAAAAACTGTTTTTT.

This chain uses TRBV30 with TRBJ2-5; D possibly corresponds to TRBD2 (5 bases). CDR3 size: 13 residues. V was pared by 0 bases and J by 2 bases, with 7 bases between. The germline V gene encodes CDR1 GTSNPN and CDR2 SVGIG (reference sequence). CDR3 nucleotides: TGTGCCTGGAGTGTAAAGCGGCAAGAGACCCAGTACTTC. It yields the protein CAWSVKRQETQYF.

CDR3 bases: TGCAGCGCCGAAAGGGGCGCGAACACTGAAGCTTTCTTT. Translation: CSAERGANTEAFF. The chain recombines TRBV29-1 with TRBJ1-1; a weak D match, TRBD1 (5 bases). Germline loops: CDR1 SQVTM, CDR2 ANQGSEA. The CDR3 has 13 residues. Deletions cut 7 bases from V and 1 base from J, with 13 bases between.

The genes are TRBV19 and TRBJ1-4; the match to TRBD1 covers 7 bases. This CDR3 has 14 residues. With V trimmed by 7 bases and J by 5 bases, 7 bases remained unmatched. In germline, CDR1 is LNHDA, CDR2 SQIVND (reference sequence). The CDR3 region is CASKRTGDNEKLFF. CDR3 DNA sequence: TGTGCCAGTAAAAGGACAGGAGACAATGAAAAACTGTTTTTT.

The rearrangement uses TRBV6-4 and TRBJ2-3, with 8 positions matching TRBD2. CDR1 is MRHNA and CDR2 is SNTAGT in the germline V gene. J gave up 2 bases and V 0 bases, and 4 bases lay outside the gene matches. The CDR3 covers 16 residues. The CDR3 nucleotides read TGTGCCAGCAGTGACTCGGTAGCGGGGTCCACAGATACGCAGTATTTT. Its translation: CASSDSVAGSTDTQYF.

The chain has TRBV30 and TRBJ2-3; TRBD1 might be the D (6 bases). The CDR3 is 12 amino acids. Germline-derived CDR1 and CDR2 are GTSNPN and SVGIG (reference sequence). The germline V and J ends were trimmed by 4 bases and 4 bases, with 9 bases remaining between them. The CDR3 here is CAWTRGADTQYF. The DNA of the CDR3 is TGTGCCTGGACCAGGGGTGCAGATACGCAGTATTTT.

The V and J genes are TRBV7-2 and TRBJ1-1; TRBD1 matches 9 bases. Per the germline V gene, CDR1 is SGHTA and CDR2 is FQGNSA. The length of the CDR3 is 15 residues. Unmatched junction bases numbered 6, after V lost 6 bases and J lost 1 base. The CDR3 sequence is CASSFLDRGNTEAFF. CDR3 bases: TGTGCCAGCAGTTTCCTGGACAGGGGGAACACTGAAGCTTTCTTT.